This record looks at one TCR beta chain sequence and its context. The source of the sample is a study of blood T cell repertoires in COVID-19. Cohort 3 recovered donors had two negative PCRs, clearance, or symptom resolution. In the source study's methods: Amplification of reference gene primers was used by the study to estimate nucleated cell counts. This table comes from immunoSEQ multiplex PCR, and its TCRdb copy is limited to in-frame clones, with some not included. V and J calls and clone size are as listed in that table; D and trimming were resolved from the DNA. The sample includes some 110,000 clones, 84% seen only once; the top ten take over 3%. V was pared by 3 bases and J by 5 bases, with 6 bases of the junction left unmatched. The CDR3 runs to 16 residues. CDR1 and CDR2 from the germline V gene are MNHEY and SMNVEV (reference sequence).

The V and J genes are TRBV27 and TRBJ2-7, with 14 bases identical to TRBD2. Specimen: PBMCs or T cells enriched from blood (not recorded which). The receptor was isolated from a young woman who had recovered from COVID-19. The CDR3 nucleotides read TGTGCCAGCAGTTTGATGTCGGGACTAGCGGGAGACGAGCAGTACTTC. Protein: CASSLMSGLAGDEQYF.